This passage covers 7 T cell receptor beta chains from one sample sequenced in a study of blood T cells in healthy people across ages. Combining a sample-barcoded 5' primer with a J-beta primer mix, a second PCR ran for roughly 6 to 12 cycles. TCRdb independently ran MiXCR on the 5' RACE reads; one entry per CDR3 protein. Of some 1.4 million distinct CDR3 sequences in the sample, approximately 42% were seen once. Sequencing input: blood. Receptor source: a woman aged 18-35 years in good health.

In this sample, this clonotype turned up many times. V is TRBV7-2 and J is TRBJ1-6; 9 nucleotides agree with TRBD1. This CDR3 has 15 amino acids. Trimming cost V 6 bases and J 1 base; bases outside gene matches: 1. Germline loops: CDR1 SGHTA, CDR2 FQGNSA. CDR3 loop: CASRGTGSYNSPLHF. Here the CDR3 DNA reads TGTGCCAGCAGGGGGACAGGGTCCTATAATTCACCCCTCCACTTT.

The chain joins TRBV12-3 or TRBV12-4 to TRBJ1-2; D perhaps matches TRBD1 (5 bases). Trimming cost V 7 bases and J 4 bases, with 13 bases left between them. The CDR3 totals 13 residues. CDR3 residues: CASTSGGTYGYTF. CDR3 in DNA: TGTGCCAGCACCTCGGGGGGGACCTATGGCTACACCTTC.

This clonotype was found many times. The gene calls are TRBV20-1 and TRBJ2-4; D might be TRBD2 (5 bases). Trimming pared 0 bases from V and 13 bases from J, leaving 16 bases between. The CDR3 spans 13 residues. Germline V CDR1 and CDR2: DFQATT, SNEGSKA (reference sequence). CDR3 residues: CSARDGGAHEQYF. The CDR3 DNA follows: TGCAGTGCTAGAGATGGAGGCGCCCATGAGCAGTACTTC.

This clonotype was recorded at least ten times. This sequence joins TRBV4-1 and TRBJ2-7; D is possibly TRBD2 (6 bases). The V gene lost 1 base and the J gene lost 1 base, with 17 bases spanning the gap. Germline V gene lookup returns CDR1 MGHRA and CDR2 YSYEKL. The length of the CDR3 is 17 residues. The CDR3 spells CASSQGLEGFQSYEQYF. In nucleotides, the CDR3 is TGCGCCAGCAGCCAAGGTCTGGAGGGCTTTCAATCCTACGAGCAGTACTTC.

The sample holds a few counts of this clonotype. The rearrangement joins TRBV12-3 or TRBV12-4 to TRBJ2-1; D tentatively fits TRBD1 or TRBD2 (5 bases each). The CDR3 loop spans 12 amino acids. With 7 bases removed from V and 8 bases from J, the gap between germline ends came to 12 bases. CDR3 sequence reads: CASTHGDHEQFF. The CDR3 DNA follows: TGTGCCAGCACCCATGGGGACCATGAGCAGTTCTTC.

The genes are TRBV5-6 and TRBJ2-1, with D perhaps matching TRBD1 (5 bases). V was clipped by 7 bases and J by 2 bases, with 13 bases between them. This CDR3 comprises 14 residues. The germline CDR1 and CDR2 sequences are SGHDT and YYEEEE. The CDR3 is CASGAGAAYNEQFF. In DNA, the CDR3 is TGTGCCAGCGGGGCCGGCGCCGCCTACAATGAGCAGTTCTTC.

There are a few counts of this clonotype. The V call is TRBV9, the J call TRBJ2-7; 9 bases line up with TRBD2. Germline-derived CDR1 and CDR2 are SGDLS and YYNGEE. V was clipped by 8 bases and J by 5 bases; unmatched bases: 17. This CDR3 has 16 residues. The CDR3 nucleotides are TGTGCCAGTTCCCGCGGGGGGGGGACCGTTTTCGACGAGCAGTACTTC. This translates into CASSRGGGTVFDEQYF.